The source of this TCR beta chain is a study of blood T cells in healthy people across ages. Study-wide points: Donors of long life had a larger count of naive CD4+ cells and greater diversity than aged donors.

Donors ranged from about 6 to 90 years old and were healthy Caucasians in Russia. This clonotype was seen more than once but under ten times. Antigen specificity is unknown. Sample-barcoded 5' priming and a J-beta primer mix drove a second PCR of about 6 to 11 cycles. TCRdb ran MiXCR on the 5' RACE reads and lists one entry per CDR3 protein. This sample carries over 1,500,000 distinct CDR3 sequences, about two fifths of them seen once, and the ten largest clones take more than 20%. The CDR3 covers 16 residues. The V segment lost 0 bases and the J segment 1 base; nucleotides outside the gene matches: 4. CDR1 SGHTA and CDR2 FQGTGA come from the germline V gene.

The receptor was isolated from a human donor in good health. V gene TRBV7-3 combines with J gene TRBJ2-5, with 8 bases aligning to TRBD2. The specimen sequenced was blood. The CDR3 DNA reads as TGTGCCAGCAGCTTAACGGGTAGCGGGGTCCAAGAGACCCAGTACTTC. Its protein product is CASSLTGSGVQETQYF.